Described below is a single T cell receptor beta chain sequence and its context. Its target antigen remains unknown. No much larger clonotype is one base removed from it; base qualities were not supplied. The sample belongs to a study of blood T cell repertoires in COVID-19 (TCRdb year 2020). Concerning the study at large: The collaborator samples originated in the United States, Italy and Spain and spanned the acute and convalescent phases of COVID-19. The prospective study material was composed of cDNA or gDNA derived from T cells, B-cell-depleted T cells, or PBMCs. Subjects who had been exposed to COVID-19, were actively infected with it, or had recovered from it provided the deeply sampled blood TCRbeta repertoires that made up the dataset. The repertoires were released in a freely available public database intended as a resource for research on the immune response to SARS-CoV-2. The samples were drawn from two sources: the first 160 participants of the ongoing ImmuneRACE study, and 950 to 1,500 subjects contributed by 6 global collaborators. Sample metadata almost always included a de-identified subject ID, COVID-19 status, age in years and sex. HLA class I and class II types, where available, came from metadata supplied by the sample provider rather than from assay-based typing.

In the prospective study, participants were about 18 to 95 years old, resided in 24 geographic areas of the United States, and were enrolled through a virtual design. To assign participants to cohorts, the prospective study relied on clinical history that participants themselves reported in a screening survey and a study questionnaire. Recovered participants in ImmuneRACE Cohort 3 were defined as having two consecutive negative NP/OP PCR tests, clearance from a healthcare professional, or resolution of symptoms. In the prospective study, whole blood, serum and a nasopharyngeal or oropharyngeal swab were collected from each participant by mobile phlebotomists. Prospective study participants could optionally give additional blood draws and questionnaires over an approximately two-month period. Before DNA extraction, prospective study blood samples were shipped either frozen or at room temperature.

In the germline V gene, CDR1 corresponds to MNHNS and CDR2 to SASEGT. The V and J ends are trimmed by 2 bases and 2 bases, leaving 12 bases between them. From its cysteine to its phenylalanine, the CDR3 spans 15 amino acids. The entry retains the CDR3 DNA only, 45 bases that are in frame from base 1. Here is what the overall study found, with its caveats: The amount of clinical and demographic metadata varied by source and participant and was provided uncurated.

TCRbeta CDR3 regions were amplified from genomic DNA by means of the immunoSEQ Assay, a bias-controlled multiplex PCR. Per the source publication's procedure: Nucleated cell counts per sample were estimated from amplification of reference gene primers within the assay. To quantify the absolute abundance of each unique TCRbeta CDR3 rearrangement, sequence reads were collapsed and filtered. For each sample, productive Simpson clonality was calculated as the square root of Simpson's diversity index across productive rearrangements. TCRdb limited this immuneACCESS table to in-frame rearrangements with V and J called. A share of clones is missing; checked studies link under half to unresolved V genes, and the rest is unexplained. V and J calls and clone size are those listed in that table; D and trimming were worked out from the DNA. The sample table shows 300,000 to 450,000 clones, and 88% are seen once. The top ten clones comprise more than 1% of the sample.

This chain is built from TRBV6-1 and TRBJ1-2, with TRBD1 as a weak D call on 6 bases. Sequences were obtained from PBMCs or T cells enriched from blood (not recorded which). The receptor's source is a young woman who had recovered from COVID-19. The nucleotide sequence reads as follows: TGTGCCAGCAGTGAAATCGACAGGAAGAACTATGGCTACACCTTC. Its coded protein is CASSEIDRKNYGYTF.